Presented here are 14 T cell receptor beta chains from one specimen sequenced in a study of graft-versus-host responses after intestinal transplantation (dated by TCRdb to the early 2020s). The library was made by the immunoSEQ multiplex PCR assay. TCRdb mirrors the immuneACCESS table, restricted to in-frame sequences. Some clones are absent from its copies; in checked studies, under half trace to an unresolved V gene, and the reason for the others is unknown. The sample table records 100,000 to 140,000 clones; roughly 86% of these occur just once. Of the sample, less than 0.8% is held by the ten largest clones. These receptors' antigens are unknown. Taken with the paper, the label for time point translates to: cells obtained before transplantation from donor or recipient. The specimen was unstimulated CD4+ T cells sorted from spleen or lymph node cells, collected before transplant. All receptors come from a human donor who was the organ donor for an intestinal transplant.

The J gene is TRBJ1-1, the V gene TRBV6-5; D unclear. Germline V lookup: CDR1 MNHEY, CDR2 SVGAGI. The CDR3 runs to 14 residues. V lost 0 bases, J lost 5 bases, and 10 bases lay in between. The DNA for the CDR3 is TGTGCCAGCAGTTACTCGAGCGGAAGGACTGAAGCTTTCTTT. Protein: CASSYSSGRTEAFF.

The chain uses TRBV5-4 and TRBJ2-5; D unresolved. This CDR3 comprises 14 residues. V was shortened by 2 bases and J by 1 base, with 9 bases between the two germline ends. CDR1 is SGHNT, CDR2 YYREEE, per germline (reference sequence). CDR3 coding DNA: TGTGCCAGCAGCTTAGGCAGGTTCCAAGAGACCCAGTACTTC. Translated: CASSLGRFQETQYF. Full variable domain (missing parts from reference TRBV5-4 and TRBJ2-5): ETGVTQSPTHLIKTRGQQVTLRCSSQSGHNTVSWYQQALGQGPQFIFQYYREEENGRGNFPPRFSGLQFPNYSSELNVNALELDDSALYLCASSLGRFQETQYFGPGTRLLVL.

The chain links TRBV19 to TRBJ1-4; weak D call: TRBD1 (5 bases). The length of the CDR3 is 14 residues. Trimming stripped 3 bases from V and 7 bases from J, with 12 bases between. The V gene's germline CDR1 is LNHDA and CDR2 SQIVND (reference sequence). The CDR3 nucleotides read TGTGCCAGTAGTATCACAGGAGCGAGTGAAAAACTGTTTTTT. This codes for CASSITGASEKLFF.

The chain is built from TRBV5-6 and TRBJ2-1; D is unclear. The V gene lost 4 bases and the J gene lost 4 bases, with 15 bases spanning the gap. Germline V gives CDR1 SGHDT, CDR2 YYEEEE. The CDR3 runs to 15 residues. This CDR3 reads CASSPINQVYNEQFF. For the CDR3, the DNA is TGTGCCAGCAGCCCAATAAATCAGGTATACAATGAGCAGTTCTTC.

The chain carries TRBV11-3 and TRBJ2-2; a weak D match, TRBD1 (6 bases). V lost 3 bases to trimming and J lost 15 bases, with 23 bases between them. The CDR3 totals 15 residues. Germline V gene data show CDR1 as SGHNT and CDR2 as YENEEA. The CDR3 DNA reads TGTGCCAGCAGCTTCTCCAGGGGCCCGCCTGGGCAGTTGTTTTTT. Amino acid sequence: CASSFSRGPPGQLFF.

This chain connects TRBV5-4 to TRBJ1-5; D not certain. V dropped 1 base and J dropped 0 bases, with 8 bases sitting between them. The CDR3 contains 15 residues. Germline CDR1 reads SGHNT; CDR2 reads YYREEE (reference sequence). The CDR3, as DNA: TGTGCCAGCAGCTTGTGGGGTGCTAGCAATCAGCCCCAGCATTTT. Translated: CASSLWGASNQPQHF.

The V gene is TRBV4-1, the J gene TRBJ2-1; no definite D call. The germline V and J ends were trimmed by 0 bases and 0 bases, with 6 bases remaining between them. The CDR3 has 15 amino acids. In germline, CDR1 is MGHRA, CDR2 YSYEKL. The CDR3 DNA reads as TGCGCCAGCAGCCAAGATGTCTCCTCCTACAATGAGCAGTTCTTC. It codes for CASSQDVSSYNEQFF.

V usage is TRBV6-1 and J usage is TRBJ2-6; perhaps D is TRBD1 or TRBD2 (6 bases each). The CDR3 is 19 amino acids. Trimming shortened V by 3 bases and J by 2 bases, and 20 bases separated the two germline ends. From germline, CDR1 is MNHNS and CDR2 SASEGT. The CDR3: CASSDLPSGRGPGANVLTF. DNA of the CDR3: TGTGCCAGCAGTGACCTCCCCTCGGGACGGGGGCCTGGGGCCAACGTCCTGACTTTC.

This clone appeared a single time. The chain is built from TRBV5-1 and TRBJ2-5, with a possible D match to TRBD1 (5 bases). The CDR3 consists of 14 residues. Trimming took off 2 bases at V and 1 base at J, with 9 bases between the two ends. Germline CDR1 SGHRS, CDR2 YFSETQ. CDR3 in DNA: TGCGCCAGCAGCTTATCTGGGGCCCAAGAGACCCAGTACTTC. Translated: CASSLSGAQETQYF.

The genes are TRBV5-1 and TRBJ2-2; no firm D call. Per the germline V gene, CDR1 is SGHRS and CDR2 is YFSETQ. The germline V and J ends were trimmed by 1 base and 7 bases, with 11 bases remaining between them. CDR3 length equals 14 residues. This CDR3 is CASSLSVPGGELFF. Written as DNA, the CDR3 is TGCGCCAGCAGCTTGAGTGTACCGGGCGGGGAGCTGTTTTTT. Drawing the rest from reference TRBV5-1 and TRBJ2-2, the complete variable domain is KAGVTQTPRYLIKTRGQQVTLSCSPISGHRSVSWYQQTPGQGLQFLFEYFSETQRNKGNFPGRFSGRQFSNSRSEMNVSTLELGDSALYLCASSLSVPGGELFFGEGSRLTVL.

The chain employs TRBV7-2 and TRBJ2-2; a weak D match, TRBD2 (6 bases). Germline CDR1 reads SGHTA; CDR2 reads FQGNSA. Trimming removed 1 base at V and 6 bases at J, with 15 bases between. CDR3 length equals 16 residues. The CDR3 sequence: CASSLVATSLPGELFF. Written as DNA, the CDR3 is TGTGCCAGCAGCTTAGTCGCGACTAGTTTACCCGGGGAGCTGTTTTTT.

This rearrangement joins TRBV7-3 to TRBJ2-1; the match to TRBD2 covers 8 bases. Germline V gives CDR1 SGHTA, CDR2 FQGTGA. Unmatched junction bases numbered 4, after V lost 2 bases and J lost 4 bases. CDR3 length: 15 amino acids. The CDR3 reads CASSLVASGYNEQFF. The CDR3 coding sequence is TGTGCCAGCAGCTTAGTTGCTAGCGGGTACAATGAGCAGTTCTTC.

This clone turned up a few times. J is TRBJ2-3 and V is TRBV5-6; unclear D gene. V was cut by 0 bases and J by 1 base, with 6 bases left in between. The CDR3 runs 14 residues. Germline V gives CDR1 SGHDT, CDR2 YYEEEE. The CDR3 DNA follows: TGTGCCAGCAGCTTGGTGAAGGGCACAGATACGCAGTATTTT. Its protein is CASSLVKGTDTQYF.

The genes are TRBV2 and TRBJ2-1; D may be TRBD1 (5 bases). The V gene's germline CDR1 is SNHLY and CDR2 FYNNEI. V lost 6 bases, J lost 9 bases, and 9 bases lay in between. The CDR3 has 11 amino acids. The CDR3 region has the DNA TGTGCCAGCAGCCCTAGGGGTGAGCAGTTCTTC. It yields the protein CASSPRGEQFF.